Listed below are T cell receptor beta chains from one sample, sequenced in a study of human versus mouse CDR3 diversity and MHC coevolution. Here immunoSEQ multiplex PCR was the method, and the copy in TCRdb shows in-frame clones only, minus some. The table lists 75,000 to 90,000 clones, just over 90% of them singletons, with 1.3% to 1.5% in the top ten. Sequenced sample: naive CD4+ T cells from blood. The source is a person between 30 and 69 years old in good health. Both conserved end residues are part of each CDR3. D genes are given only for firm matches. Rows may omit the clone size; those that give it use once, few, many or a size class.

clone size,V gene,CDR3 length,D gene,J gene,CDR3 DNA,CDR3 protein
NA,TRBV9,15,TRBD1,TRBJ2-2,TGTGCCAGCAGCCCCGGGACAGGGTTCACCGGGGAGCTGTTTTTT,CASSPGTGFTGELFF
NA,TRBV6-1,14,TRBD1,TRBJ2-7,TGTGCCAGCAGTGGGGGACAGGGGGCTCGGGAGCAGTACTTC,CASSGGQGAREQYF
NA,TRBV10-3,15,TRBD1,TRBJ2-4,TGTGCCATCAGTGGTCAGGGGGCTACCAAAAACATTCAGTACTTC,CAISGQGATKNIQYF
NA,TRBV28,16,TRBD2,TRBJ2-4,TGTGCCAGCGGGGTGGAGCGGGAGAGAACCAAAAACATTCAGTACTTC,CASGVERERTKNIQYF
NA,TRBV2,16,TRBD1,TRBJ1-3,TGTGCCAGCAGTGGCGGGACAGGGGGCTCTGGAAACACCATATATTTT,CASSGGTGGSGNTIYF
NA,TRBV27,13,NA,TRBJ1-1,TGTGCCAGCAGTCGACAGTTTCGGTCTGAAGCTTTCTTT,CASSRQFRSEAFF
NA,TRBV19,14,NA,TRBJ1-1,TGTGCCAGTAGTCCTATGGGGCCACGGCCTGAAGCTTTCTTT,CASSPMGPRPEAFF
once,TRBV14,16,TRBD1,TRBJ2-7,TGTGCCAGCAGCCAAGGTTTTTCGGGACAGGGATACGAGCAGTACTTC,CASSQGFSGQGYEQYF
NA,TRBV5-1,14,NA,TRBJ1-1,TGCGCCAGCAGCCCTCAGACATCGAACACTGAAGCTTTCTTT,CASSPQTSNTEAFF
NA,TRBV19,17,TRBD1,TRBJ1-5,TGTGCCAGTAGTCAGAGAACAGGGGGCGCGTCCTATCAGCCCCAGCATTTT,CASSQRTGGASYQPQHF
NA,TRBV5-1,15,TRBD1,TRBJ2-5,TGCGCCAGCAGCTTGGGGGACAGGGGACAAGAGACCCAGTACTTC,CASSLGDRGQETQYF
NA,TRBV28,13,NA,TRBJ2-3,TGTGCCAGCAGGGGGCATCCCACAGATACGCAGTATTTT,CASRGHPTDTQYF
once,TRBV14,15,NA,TRBJ2-7,TGTGCCAGCAGCCAAGATCTCTCAGGCGTCTACGAGCAGTACTTC,CASSQDLSGVYEQYF
NA,TRBV18,17,TRBD1,TRBJ2-5,TGTGCCAGCTCACTCCTTCCGCCGGGACAGGCGGTAGAGACCCAGTACTTC,CASSLLPPGQAVETQYF
NA,TRBV7-9,13,NA,TRBJ1-1,TGTGCCAGCAGCTACAGCAGCGGTACTGAAGCTTTCTTT,CASSYSSGTEAFF
NA,TRBV7-3,14,NA,TRBJ1-1,TGTGCCAGCAGCCCCGGTCACGGGGACACTGAAGCTTTCTTT,CASSPGHGDTEAFF
once,TRBV6-4,16,NA,TRBJ2-2,TGTGCCAGCAGTGACTCGAGGGGGGGGCGCACCGGGGAGCTGTTTTTT,CASSDSRGGRTGELFF
once,TRBV7-2,12,NA,TRBJ2-2,TGTGCCAGCAGCCATGGCCCCGGGGAGCTGTTTTTT,CASSHGPGELFF